This T cell receptor (beta chain) was identified during a study of CXCR3-negative and CXCR3-positive naive CD8 T cells. Study results and limitations: TRB CDR3 hydrophobicity was greater in CXCR3-positive naive cells than in CXCR3-negative naive cells. Naive subsets did not differ in surface CD5, and TRB CDR3 properties served to infer TCR strength.

Regarding this clonotype: No antigen is known for it.

The CDR3 loop spans 13 amino acids. The TRB cDNA libraries were prepared by 5' RACE with UMI labels. After re-calling the 5' RACE reads, TCRdb lists one entry per CDR3 protein, DNA absent. This sample's clone table lists 85,000 to 120,000 distinct CDR3 sequences. The chain joins TRBV12-3 or TRBV12-4 to TRBJ1-5. Sequencing used naive CXCR3+ CD8+ T cells from blood. Subset in this sample: CD45RO-CCR7+CD27+CD95- naive CD8+ T cells expressing CXCR3 (TNR3+). This clonotype was obtained from a human donor in good health. Some clones in this sample may be carry-over from other donors' samples. This CDR3 reads CASSLGGGQPQHF.